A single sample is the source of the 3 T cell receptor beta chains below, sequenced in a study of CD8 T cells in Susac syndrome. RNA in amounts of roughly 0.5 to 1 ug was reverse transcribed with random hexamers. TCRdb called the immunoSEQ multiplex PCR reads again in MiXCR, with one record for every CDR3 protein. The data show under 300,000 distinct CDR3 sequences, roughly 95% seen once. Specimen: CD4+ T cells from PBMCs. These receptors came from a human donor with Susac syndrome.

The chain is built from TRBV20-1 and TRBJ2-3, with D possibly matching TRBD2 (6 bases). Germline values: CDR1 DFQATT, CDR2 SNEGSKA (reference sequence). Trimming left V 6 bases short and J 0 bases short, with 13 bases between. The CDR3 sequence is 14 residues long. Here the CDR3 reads CSAIRGISTDTQYF. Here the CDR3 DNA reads TGCAGTGCCATACGGGGGATCAGCACAGATACGCAGTATTTT.

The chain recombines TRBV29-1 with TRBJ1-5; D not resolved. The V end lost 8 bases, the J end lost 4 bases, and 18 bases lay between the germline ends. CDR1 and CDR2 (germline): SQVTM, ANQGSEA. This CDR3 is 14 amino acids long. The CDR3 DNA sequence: TGCAGCTTCCGGGCCCCGGGCCCTAATCAGCCCCAGCATTTT. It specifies CSFRAPGPNQPQHF.

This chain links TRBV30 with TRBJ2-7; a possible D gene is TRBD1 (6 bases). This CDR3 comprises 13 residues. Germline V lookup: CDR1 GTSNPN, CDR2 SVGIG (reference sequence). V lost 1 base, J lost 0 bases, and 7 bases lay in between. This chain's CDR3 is CAWSGGHSYEQYF. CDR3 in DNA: TGTGCCTGGAGTGGGGGGCACTCCTACGAGCAGTACTTC.